This T cell receptor beta chain was sequenced during a study of cytomegalovirus exposure and HLA in healthy donors. Overall study results and limits: There were several of the most significant clusters that appeared linked to common viral pathogens in a later analysis.

Turning to this clone: The target antigen is unknown. Relative to the germline gene, one junction end is altered; a read error may explain this.

The CDR3 contains 18 residues. CDR1 is SGHVS, CDR2 FQNEAQ, per germline. 13 Jbeta primers and 60 Vbeta primers were used for the PCR. Profiled with immunoSEQ multiplex PCR; TCRdb holds only in-frame clones, not every one. The data show about 97,000 clones, with around 85% seen just once and roughly 5% held by the top ten. The sequencing input was PBMCs. This receptor was obtained from a man aged 35-49 years in good health and CMV-seropositive. The chain is built from TRBV7-8 and TRBJ1-5, with TRBD1 identical over 9 bases. CDR3 in amino acids: CASSRRTGEFYSNQPLHF. CDR3 coding DNA: TGTGCCAGCAGCAGAAGGACAGGGGAATTTTATAGCAATCAGCCCCTGCATTTT. The variable domain in full, with the rest retrieved from reference TRBV7-8 and TRBJ1-5, is GAGVSQSPRYKVAKRGQDVALRCDPISGHVSLFWYQQALGQGPEFLTYFQNEAQLDKSGLPSDRFFAERPEGSVSTLKIQRTQQEDSAVYLCASSRRTGEFYSNQPLHFGDGTRLSIL.